The rows below give T cell receptor beta chains drawn from one sample of a study of T cell responses to AZD1222 COVID-19 vaccine. Using immunoSEQ multiplex PCR, the repertoire was profiled, and TCRdb retains in-frame clones only, with some absent. The sample lists approximately 150,000 clones, roughly 90% seen once, with about 1.5% in the top ten. Material: peripheral blood, obtained on day 0 of AZD1222 vaccination. The receptors shown here come from an adult in good health. Both conserved end residues are part of each CDR3.

J,V,CDR3
TRBJ2-1,TRBV28,CASSGTIGWGNEQFF
TRBJ1-3,TRBV6-5,CASSYSGTGLGNTIYF
TRBJ2-3,TRBV9,CASTGIGTDTQYF
TRBJ1-4,TRBV28,CASRPTFSGGRRHTTNEKLFF
TRBJ2-1,TRBV5-4,CASSLKYSGGPQNEQFF
TRBJ2-5,TRBV10-2,CASRLLAGVKETQYF
TRBJ2-7,TRBV11-3,CASSFFGTGSYEQYF
TRBJ2-7,TRBV7-2,CASSSYRDPTYEQYF
TRBJ2-7,TRBV7-9,CASSLDSSYEQYF
TRBJ1-1,TRBV5-1,CASSLDRAKGTEAFF
TRBJ1-2,TRBV7-2,CASSLRGGGERNYGYTF
TRBJ1-6,TRBV11-2,CASSRHRAPNSPLHF
TRBJ1-1,TRBV6-5,CASRSTGGTEAFF
TRBJ1-5,TRBV7-2,CASSLETGSNQPQHF
TRBJ2-1,TRBV10-3,CAIRSAGGPSEQFF
TRBJ1-3,TRBV6-5,CASSYSGVSGNTIYF
TRBJ1-5,TRBV6-2/TRBV6-3,CASSFLDSNNQPQHF
TRBJ1-5,TRBV19,CASSIRAGTNQPQHF
TRBJ1-1,TRBV6-2/TRBV6-3,CASSEGLTNTEAFF
TRBJ2-7,TRBV5-1,CASSLVELGQTYEQYF
TRBJ1-1,TRBV6-5,CASSKPGLTTEAFF
TRBJ2-2,TRBV6-5,CASRPGGGRELFF
TRBJ2-1,TRBV24-1,CATSVKGEQFF
TRBJ2-2,TRBV27,CASSITTGDTGELFF
TRBJ1-1,TRBV11-2,CASSFDSVEAFF
TRBJ2-1,TRBV10-3,CAISVSDEQFF
TRBJ2-7,TRBV5-6,CASSSTGSVYEQYF